The present entry profiles one TCR beta chain with its context. It has no known antigen specificity. Base qualities are not at hand, and no much larger clone is one base apart. The collaborating institutions used their own protocols to collect whole blood in K2EDTA tubes. For TCRbeta analysis, collaborators shipped samples as frozen whole blood, isolated PBMCs, or DNA extracted from either of those sample types. The immunoSEQ Assay, a bias-controlled multiplex PCR, was used to amplify TCRbeta CDR3 regions from genomic DNA. For the original study's pipeline: Nucleated cell counts per sample were estimated from amplification of reference gene primers within the assay. Sequence reads were collapsed and filtered to measure the absolute abundance of every unique TCRbeta CDR3 rearrangement. Productive Simpson clonality was computed per sample as the square root of Simpson's diversity index over productive rearrangements. This immuneACCESS table, as held by TCRdb, lists in-frame sequences with V and J called but not all clones. Of the missing ones, under half trace to an unresolved V gene in checked studies; the others have no known cause. V, J and clone size reflect that table, while D and trimming were determined from the DNA. The sample includes around 68,000 clones, with around 87% observed a single time. Together, the top ten hold about 6.6% of the sample.

The source of the sample is a study of blood T cell repertoires in COVID-19 (dated by TCRdb to 2020 to 2022). Study-level background: Samples covering the acute and convalescent phases of COVID-19 were provided by collaborators in the United States, Italy and Spain. The prospective study material was composed of cDNA or gDNA derived from T cells, B-cell-depleted T cells, or PBMCs. Subjects who had been exposed to COVID-19, were actively infected with it, or had recovered from it provided the deeply sampled blood TCRbeta repertoires that made up the dataset. A freely available public database, intended as a resource for researchers studying the immune response to SARS-CoV-2, is where the repertoires were released. Samples were obtained from the ongoing ImmuneRACE study (first 160 participants) and from some 1,300 subjects provided by 6 global collaborators. Sample metadata almost always included a de-identified subject ID, COVID-19 status, age in years and sex. Where available, HLA class I and class II types were taken from metadata supplied by the sample provider and were not determined by assay-based typing. Broader findings and caveats from the paper: The quantity of clinical and demographic metadata differed by source and by participant and was supplied without curation.

The V and J ends are trimmed by 2 bases and 8 bases, leaving 11 bases between them. There are 13 amino acids in the CDR3, from cysteine to phenylalanine inclusive. Only the CDR3 DNA stays, 39 bases, in frame from base 1. Sequences SGHRS (CDR1) and YFSETQ (CDR2) are obtained from the germline V gene. The clonotype comes from a man between 45 and 60 years old with active COVID-19. In this chain, TRBV5-1 is recombined with TRBJ2-4; D gene: possibly TRBD1, on 6 matching bases. The source material was peripheral blood. The sequenced DNA: TGCGCCAGCAGCTTTGGGACATATGACATTCAGTACTTC. It specifies CASSFGTYDIQYF.